This T cell receptor (beta chain) was identified in a study of cytomegalovirus exposure and HLA in healthy donors. Germline V lookup: CDR1 MNHEY, CDR2 SVGAGI. The CDR3 runs to 12 residues. The ends were cut back, 6 bases at V and 5 bases at J, with 10 bases in the middle. PCR primers comprised 60 Vbeta and 13 Jbeta primers. Sequenced by immunoSEQ multiplex PCR; TCRdb stores in-frame clones only, minus some. The sample consists of about 160,000 clones, about four fifths of them appearing once. This sequence was found in a woman aged 50 to 65 in good health and CMV-seronegative. The sample comprised PBMCs. The chain combines TRBV6-5 with TRBJ2-5, with unresolved D. The DNA of the CDR3 is TGTGCCAGCAGGACTTATGGCGAGACCCAGTACTTC. This sequence encodes CASRTYGETQYF.